The clone carrying this T cell receptor (beta chain) was seen a single time. Its antigen is not identified. The CDR3 totals 13 residues. V dropped 7 bases and J dropped 1 base, with 10 bases sitting between them. CDR1 is LGHNT, CDR2 FRNRAP, per germline. The data were obtained in a study of shared clonotypes between healthy human individuals. Broader study findings: Memory subsets generally showed lower estimated richness than naive subsets. Represented diversity (both genetic and exposure-history) was limited by the small number of donors. Between four donors, naive CD4 clonotypes were shared at a level of approximately 5%.

Some clones are missing from TCRdb's copy, which holds only in-frame ones; the method was immunoSEQ multiplex PCR. The table has roughly 1,500,000 clones, less than 99% seen once; the top ten hold 0.36%. The chain employs TRBV12-5 and TRBJ1-1; D uncertain. The receptor was isolated from a man younger than 40 in good health. The sequenced material came from naive CD4+ T cells sorted from blood. Subset meaning: CD45RA+ positively selected. CDR3 DNA sequence: TGTGCTAGTGCCCTAAAGCCGAACACTGAAGCTTTCTTT. It codes for CASALKPNTEAFF. The full variable domain, completed using reference TRBV12-5 and TRBJ1-1, is DARVTQTPRHKVTEMGQEVTMRCQPILGHNTVFWYRQTMMQGLELLAYFRNRAPLDDSGMPKDRFSAEMPDATLATLKIQPSEPRDSAVYFCASALKPNTEAFFGQGTRLTVV.